This T cell receptor beta chain came from a study of OX40 agonist ivuxolimab in advanced cancers. Study-wide background: The treatment was a fully human IgG2 OX40 agonist, ivuxolimab. The study enrolled dose-escalation patients with hepatocellular carcinoma, melanoma, renal cell or head and neck cancer. Study-wide findings and caveats: The study found among the lowest clonal expansion in partial responders at 0.1-3.0 mg/kg. Relative to CD4+, CD8+ T cells held more expanded clones on average.

Libraries were prepared by immunoSEQ multiplex PCR; TCRdb keeps only in-frame clonotypes and omits some of them. The data show over 45,000 clones, 82% seen once. The CDR3 consists of 15 residues. Germline-derived CDR1 and CDR2 are LGHNA and YNFKEQ. V was cut by 0 bases and J by 7 bases, with 10 bases left in between. A remark on this clone: The target antigen is unknown.

This rearrangement joins TRBV4-2 to TRBJ1-6; D is ambiguous. Sequencing was performed on CD4+ or CD8+ T cells sorted from blood, taken in a trial of the OX40 agonist ivuxolimab. This receptor was taken from an adult with an advanced solid tumor such as melanoma, head and neck, liver or kidney cancer. The CDR3 reads CASSQDQLENSPLHF. CDR3 in DNA: TGTGCCAGCAGCCAAGATCAACTAGAGAATTCACCCCTCCACTTT.